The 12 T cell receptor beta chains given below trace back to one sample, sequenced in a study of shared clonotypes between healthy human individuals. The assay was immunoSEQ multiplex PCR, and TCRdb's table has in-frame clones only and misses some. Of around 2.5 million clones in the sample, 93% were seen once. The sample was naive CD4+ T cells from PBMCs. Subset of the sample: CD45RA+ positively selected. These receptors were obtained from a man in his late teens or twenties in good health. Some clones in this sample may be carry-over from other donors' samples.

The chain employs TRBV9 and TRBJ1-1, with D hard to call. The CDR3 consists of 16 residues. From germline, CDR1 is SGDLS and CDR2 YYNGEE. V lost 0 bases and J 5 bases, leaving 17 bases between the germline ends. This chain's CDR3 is CASSVVVTPTLTEAFF. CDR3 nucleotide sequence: TGTGCCAGCAGCGTAGTAGTGACACCCACGTTGACTGAAGCTTTCTTT. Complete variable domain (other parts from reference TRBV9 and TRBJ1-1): DSGVTQTPKHLITATGQRVTLRCSPRSGDLSVYWYQQSLDQGLQFLIQYYNGEERAKGNILERFSAQQFPDLHSELNLSSLELGDSALYFCASSVVVTPTLTEAFFGQGTRLTVV.

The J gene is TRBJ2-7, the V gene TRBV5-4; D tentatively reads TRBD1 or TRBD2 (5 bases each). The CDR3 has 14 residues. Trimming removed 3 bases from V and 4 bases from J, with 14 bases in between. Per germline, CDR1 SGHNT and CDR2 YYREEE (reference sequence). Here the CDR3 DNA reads TGTGCCAGCAGCTCCGGGGCCCCGGGATACGAGCAGTACTTC. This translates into CASSSGAPGYEQYF.

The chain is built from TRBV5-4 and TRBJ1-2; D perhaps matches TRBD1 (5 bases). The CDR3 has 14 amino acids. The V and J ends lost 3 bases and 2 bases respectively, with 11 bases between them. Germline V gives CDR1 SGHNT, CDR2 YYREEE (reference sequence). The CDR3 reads CASSSGTQNYGYTF. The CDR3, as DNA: TGTGCCAGCAGCTCCGGGACTCAAAACTATGGCTACACCTTC.

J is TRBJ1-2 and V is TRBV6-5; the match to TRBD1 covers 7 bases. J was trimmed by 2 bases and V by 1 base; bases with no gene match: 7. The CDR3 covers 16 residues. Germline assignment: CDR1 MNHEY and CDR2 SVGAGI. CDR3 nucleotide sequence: TGTGCCAGCAGTTACTGGAGGGACAGTGAAAACTATGGCTACACCTTC. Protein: CASSYWRDSENYGYTF.

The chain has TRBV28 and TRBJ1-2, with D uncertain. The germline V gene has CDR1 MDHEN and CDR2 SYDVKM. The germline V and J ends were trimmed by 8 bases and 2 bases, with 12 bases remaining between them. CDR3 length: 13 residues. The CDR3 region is CASAPGVNYGYTF. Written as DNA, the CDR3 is TGTGCCAGCGCCCCCGGGGTAAACTATGGCTACACCTTC.

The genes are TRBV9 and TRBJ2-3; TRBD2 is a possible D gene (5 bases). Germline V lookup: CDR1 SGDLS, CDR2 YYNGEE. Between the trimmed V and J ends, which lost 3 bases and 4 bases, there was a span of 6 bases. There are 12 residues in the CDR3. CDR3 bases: TGTGCCAGCAGCGCACTAGCAGATACGCAGTATTTT. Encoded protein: CASSALADTQYF.

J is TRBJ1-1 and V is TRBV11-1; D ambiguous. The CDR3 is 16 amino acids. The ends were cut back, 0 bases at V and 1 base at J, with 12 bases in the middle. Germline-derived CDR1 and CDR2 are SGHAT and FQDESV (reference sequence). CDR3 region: CASSLAFRVGNTEAFF. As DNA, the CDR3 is TGTGCCAGCAGCTTAGCCTTCCGGGTGGGGAACACTGAAGCTTTCTTT.

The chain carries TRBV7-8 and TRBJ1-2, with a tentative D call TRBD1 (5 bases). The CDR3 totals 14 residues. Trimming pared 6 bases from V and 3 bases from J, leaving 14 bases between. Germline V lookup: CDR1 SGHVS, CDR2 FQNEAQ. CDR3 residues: CASRPQGVDYGYTF. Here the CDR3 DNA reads TGTGCCAGCAGACCTCAGGGAGTGGACTATGGCTACACCTTC.

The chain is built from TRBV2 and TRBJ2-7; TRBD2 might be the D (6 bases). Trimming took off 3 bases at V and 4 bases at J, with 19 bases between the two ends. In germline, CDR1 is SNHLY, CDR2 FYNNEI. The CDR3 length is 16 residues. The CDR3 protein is CASSDNGRYGGYEQYF. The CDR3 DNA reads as TGTGCCAGCAGTGATAACGGGCGCTACGGGGGATACGAGCAGTACTTC.

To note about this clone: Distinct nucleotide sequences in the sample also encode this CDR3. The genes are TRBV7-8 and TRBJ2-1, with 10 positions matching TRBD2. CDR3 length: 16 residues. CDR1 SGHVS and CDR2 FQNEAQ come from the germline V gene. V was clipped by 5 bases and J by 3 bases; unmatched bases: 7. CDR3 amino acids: CASSPRLAGGYNEQFF. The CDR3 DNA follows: TGTGCCAGCAGCCCCCGACTAGCGGGTGGCTACAATGAGCAGTTCTTC.

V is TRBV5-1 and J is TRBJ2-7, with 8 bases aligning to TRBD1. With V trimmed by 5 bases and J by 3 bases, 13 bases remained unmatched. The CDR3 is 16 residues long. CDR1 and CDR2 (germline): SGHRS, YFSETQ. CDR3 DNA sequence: TGCGCCAGCAGATTGACCACAGGACAGGGTGGCTACGAGCAGTACTTC. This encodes CASRLTTGQGGYEQYF. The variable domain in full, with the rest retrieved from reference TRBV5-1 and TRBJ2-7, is KAGVTQTPRYLIKTRGQQVTLSCSPISGHRSVSWYQQTPGQGLQFLFEYFSETQRNKGNFPGRFSGRQFSNSRSEMNVSTLELGDSALYLCASRLTTGQGGYEQYFGPGTRLTVT.

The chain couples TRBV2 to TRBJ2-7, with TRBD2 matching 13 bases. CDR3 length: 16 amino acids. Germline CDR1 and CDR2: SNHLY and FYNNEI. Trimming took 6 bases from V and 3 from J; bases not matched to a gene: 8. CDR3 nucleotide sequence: TGTGCCAGCAGGAGGGGGACTAGCGGGACATTCTACGAGCAGTACTTC. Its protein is CASRRGTSGTFYEQYF.